This T cell receptor (beta chain) was recorded in a study of graft-versus-host responses after intestinal transplantation. Study results and limitations: Those patients showing graft-donor T cell macrochimerism displayed high graft-versus-host to host-versus-graft clonal ratios in allografts. GvH clones turned up in recipient marrow; some had shown up first in ileum or blood.

Data came from immunoSEQ multiplex PCR; TCRdb stores just in-frame clones and leaves some out. The repertoire holds 85,000 to 100,000 clones, with roughly 92% as singletons. In the case of this clone: Its antigen remains unidentified.

The receptor comes from a human donor who received an intestinal transplant. Sequencing was performed on unstimulated CD4+ T cells sorted from spleen or lymph node cells, taken before intestinal transplant.

The CDR3 nucleotides read TGTGCCAGCAGTTCATACGGACAGGGGTTCCAAGAGACCCAGTACTTC. Amino acids: CASSSYGQGFQETQYF. The rearrangement links TRBV6-5 to TRBJ2-5; 9 bases agree with TRBD1. Trimming took 4 bases from V and 1 from J; bases not matched to a gene: 7. The CDR3 is 16 amino acids. Germline-derived CDR1 and CDR2 are MNHEY and SVGAGI.